A selection of T cell receptor beta chains follows, all from one sample in a study of blood T cell repertoires in COVID-19. The method was immunoSEQ multiplex PCR; TCRdb's version includes in-frame clones alone and lacks a portion of them. The sample has under 300,000 clones, around 81% seen once. Sequenced input: PBMCs or T cells enriched from blood (not recorded which). The receptors stem from a man in his fifties who had recovered from COVID-19. Both conserved end residues are part of each CDR3. A D gene is named only where the DNA matches it firmly. Where a row states a size, it is once, few, many or the class of an expanded clone; other rows omit it.

TRBJ2-3	TRBV27	once	TRBD2	TGTGCCAGCAGTCAAAGCGGGAGGGGCTCAGATACGCAGTATTTT	CASSQSGRGSDTQYF
TRBJ1-2	TRBV3-1/TRBV3-2	NA	NA	TGTGCCAGCAGCCGACAGGCCGTCTATGGCTACACCTTC	CASSRQAVYGYTF
TRBJ2-5	TRBV30	NA	TRBD1	TGTGCCTGGAGCGGACAGGGATGGAGGGAGGAGACCCAGTACTTC	CAWSGQGWREETQYF
TRBJ1-2	TRBV7-9	NA	TRBD1	TGTGCCAGCAGCTTAATGACCCAACAGGGGGCGCGGGGCTACACCTTC	CASSLMTQQGARGYTF
TRBJ2-5	TRBV5-4	NA	NA	TGTGCCAGCAGCCTACGACAGAAAGAGACCCAGTACTTC	CASSLRQKETQYF
TRBJ2-7	TRBV6-2/TRBV6-3	many	NA	TGTGCCAGCAGTTACGGGACAAACTCCTACGAGCAGTACTTC	CASSYGTNSYEQYF
TRBJ2-7	TRBV7-2	NA	TRBD1	TGTGCCAGCAGCTTAATAGGGACAGGGGTCCCTTACGAGCAGTACTTC	CASSLIGTGVPYEQYF
TRBJ2-4	TRBV12-3/TRBV12-4	NA	NA	TGTGCCAGCAGTACCCGAGGGCTTCAGTACTTC	CASSTRGLQYF
TRBJ2-1	TRBV28	NA	TRBD2	TGTGCCACCCAAGGACTAGCGGTTCATCGGGATGAGCAGTTCTTC	CATQGLAVHRDEQFF
TRBJ1-1	TRBV5-1	NA	NA	TGCGCCAGCAGCTTGTTTTCAGACACTGAAGCTTTCTTT	CASSLFSDTEAFF
TRBJ2-4	TRBV7-2	NA	NA	TGTGCCAGCAGCTTGTCCTCGGGAACTCAAAAGTACTTC	CASSLSSGTQKYF
TRBJ2-3	TRBV7-2	NA	NA	TGTGCCAGCCGGTTCATGGCAGATACGCAGTATTTT	CASRFMADTQYF
TRBJ2-5	TRBV7-2	NA	NA	TGTGCCAGCAGCTTGCGGACAGGGAGGGAAGAGACCCAGTACTTC	CASSLRTGREETQYF
TRBJ1-1	TRBV27	NA	NA	TGTGCCAGCAGTTTACAGGGGATCACTGAAGCTTTCTTT	CASSLQGITEAFF
TRBJ1-1	TRBV7-8	NA	NA	TGTGCCAGCAGTTTCTGGGGGGGGCGAGGTCTGACTGAAGCTTTCTTT	CASSFWGGRGLTEAFF
TRBJ1-5	TRBV10-2	NA	NA	TGCGCCAGCAGTGAGTCAGGGGGCAATCAGCCCCAGCATTTT	CASSESGGNQPQHF